Listed below are T cell receptor beta chains from one sample, sequenced in a study of cytomegalovirus exposure and HLA in healthy donors. Sequencing used immunoSEQ multiplex PCR; TCRdb keeps in-frame clones, though not all of them. The table includes 160,000 or so clones, around 80% detected once. Sequencing used PBMCs. The receptors were gathered from a man aged 25-40 years in good health and CMV-seronegative. Each CDR3 is given with its conserved first and last residue. Each record gives: V gene, D gene, clone size, J gene, CDR3 protein, CDR3 DNA. D genes are given only for firm matches. Size is stated for part of the rows, as once, few or many counts, or as a class when the clone is expanded.

v_call: TRBV5-4; d_call: TRBD1; clone_size: .; j_call: TRBJ2-7; cdr3_aa: CASSSHRGASYEQYF; cdr3_nt: TGTGCCAGCAGCTCCCACAGGGGAGCGTCCTACGAGCAGTACTTC
v_call: TRBV5-5; d_call: TRBD1; clone_size: .; j_call: TRBJ2-7; cdr3_aa: CASSFRSGTGAYEQYF; cdr3_nt: TGTGCCAGCAGCTTCCGCTCCGGGACAGGGGCTTACGAGCAGTACTTC
v_call: TRBV5-1; d_call: TRBD1; clone_size: .; j_call: TRBJ2-2; cdr3_aa: CASTLRTGANTGELFF; cdr3_nt: TGCGCCAGCACCTTGAGGACAGGGGCAAACACCGGGGAGCTGTTTTTT
v_call: TRBV28; d_call: TRBD2; clone_size: .; j_call: TRBJ2-1; cdr3_aa: CASSVTSGSYNEQFF; cdr3_nt: TGTGCCAGCAGTGTGACTAGCGGATCTTACAATGAGCAGTTCTTC
v_call: TRBV30; d_call: .; clone_size: .; j_call: TRBJ1-2; cdr3_aa: CAWSRAGGPGYGYTF; cdr3_nt: TGTGCCTGGAGTCGGGCCGGGGGGCCGGGCTATGGCTACACCTTC
v_call: TRBV2; d_call: TRBD1; clone_size: .; j_call: TRBJ1-2; cdr3_aa: CASKTDRESGYTF; cdr3_nt: TGTGCCAGCAAGACCGACAGGGAAAGTGGCTACACCTTC
v_call: TRBV30; d_call: .; clone_size: .; j_call: TRBJ2-7; cdr3_aa: CAWSSRVGFEQYF; cdr3_nt: TGTGCCTGGAGTAGCAGGGTCGGGTTCGAGCAGTACTTC
v_call: TRBV28; d_call: TRBD1; clone_size: .; j_call: TRBJ1-1; cdr3_aa: CASSLYAMTGVSTEAFF; cdr3_nt: TGTGCCAGCAGTTTGTATGCTATGACAGGGGTGAGCACTGAAGCTTTCTTT
v_call: TRBV5-4; d_call: TRBD1; clone_size: .; j_call: TRBJ2-1; cdr3_aa: CAFWTGVNEQFF; cdr3_nt: TGTGCCTTTTGGACAGGGGTGAATGAGCAGTTCTTC
v_call: TRBV23-1; d_call: .; clone_size: .; j_call: TRBJ1-1; cdr3_aa: CASSQGGRLITVLMNTEAFF; cdr3_nt: TGCGCCAGCAGTCAGGGGGGTCGCCTTATTACAGTACTCATGAACACTGAAGCTTTCTTT
v_call: TRBV25-1; d_call: TRBD1; clone_size: .; j_call: TRBJ2-7; cdr3_aa: CASSPRQGSYEQYF; cdr3_nt: TGTGCCAGCAGTCCCCGACAGGGCTCCTACGAGCAGTACTTC
v_call: TRBV19; d_call: TRBD1; clone_size: few; j_call: TRBJ2-2; cdr3_aa: CASSLTGLVTGELFF; cdr3_nt: TGTGCCAGTAGCTTGACAGGGTTGGTCACCGGGGAGCTGTTTTTT
v_call: TRBV6-1; d_call: TRBD1; clone_size: .; j_call: TRBJ1-1; cdr3_aa: CASTLTGGRNTEAFF; cdr3_nt: TGTGCCAGCACTTTAACAGGGGGGAGGAACACTGAAGCTTTCTTT
v_call: TRBV5-1; d_call: TRBD1; clone_size: .; j_call: TRBJ1-2; cdr3_aa: CASSSGTGGENYGYTF; cdr3_nt: TGCGCCAGCAGCTCAGGGACAGGGGGGGAAAACTATGGCTACACCTTC
v_call: TRBV20-1; d_call: .; clone_size: .; j_call: TRBJ2-7; cdr3_aa: CSARKLEQYF; cdr3_nt: TGCAGTGCTAGGAAACTCGAGCAGTACTTC
v_call: TRBV23-1; d_call: TRBD2; clone_size: .; j_call: TRBJ2-3; cdr3_aa: CASSHLGLGTSGSSTDTQYF; cdr3_nt: TGCGCCAGCAGTCATCTTGGGCTTGGAACTAGCGGATCTAGCACAGATACGCAGTATTTT
v_call: TRBV28; d_call: .; clone_size: .; j_call: TRBJ2-7; cdr3_aa: CATGVLEQYF; cdr3_nt: TGTGCCACCGGGGTTCTCGAGCAGTACTTC
v_call: TRBV7-9; d_call: .; clone_size: few; j_call: TRBJ2-1; cdr3_aa: CASSLRLAPRVNEQFF; cdr3_nt: TGTGCCAGCAGCTTACGGCTAGCACCTAGGGTGAATGAGCAGTTCTTC
v_call: TRBV28; d_call: TRBD2; clone_size: .; j_call: TRBJ2-2; cdr3_aa: CASSSGLAGSRNTGELFF; cdr3_nt: TGTGCCAGCAGTTCAGGACTAGCGGGGTCTCGAAACACCGGGGAGCTGTTTTTT
v_call: TRBV15; d_call: .; clone_size: .; j_call: TRBJ1-5; cdr3_aa: CATSRGRGRDQPQHF; cdr3_nt: TGTGCCACCAGCAGAGGCAGGGGAAGGGACCAGCCCCAGCATTTT
v_call: TRBV27; d_call: TRBD1; clone_size: .; j_call: TRBJ1-2; cdr3_aa: CASTPFHRGLPSGYTF; cdr3_nt: TGTGCCAGCACCCCCTTCCACAGGGGGCTACCCTCTGGCTACACCTTC
v_call: TRBV9; d_call: TRBD2; clone_size: .; j_call: TRBJ2-3; cdr3_aa: CASSVGGGGTDTQYF; cdr3_nt: TGTGCCAGCAGCGTAGGCGGGGGAGGCACAGATACGCAGTATTTT
v_call: TRBV11-2; d_call: .; clone_size: .; j_call: TRBJ2-1; cdr3_aa: CASSPWGDNEQFF; cdr3_nt: TGTGCCAGCAGCCCATGGGGGGACAATGAGCAGTTCTTC
v_call: TRBV29-1; d_call: TRBD2; clone_size: .; j_call: TRBJ2-3; cdr3_aa: CSAGLADTQYF; cdr3_nt: TGCAGCGCCGGACTAGCAGATACGCAGTATTTT
v_call: TRBV9; d_call: .; clone_size: .; j_call: TRBJ2-2; cdr3_aa: CASSAQLTGELFF; cdr3_nt: TGTGCCAGCAGCGCCCAGTTAACCGGGGAGCTGTTTTTT
v_call: TRBV9; d_call: .; clone_size: few; j_call: TRBJ2-3; cdr3_aa: CASSVGEMGGTDTQYF; cdr3_nt: TGTGCCAGCAGCGTAGGGGAGATGGGCGGCACAGATACGCAGTATTTT
v_call: TRBV11-2; d_call: .; clone_size: .; j_call: TRBJ1-2; cdr3_aa: CASSSTGPNTYGYTF; cdr3_nt: TGTGCCAGCAGCTCGACAGGACCGAACACCTATGGCTACACCTTC
v_call: TRBV5-1; d_call: .; clone_size: few; j_call: TRBJ2-6; cdr3_aa: CASSTKGDGANVLTF; cdr3_nt: TGCGCCAGCAGCACCAAGGGAGACGGGGCCAACGTCCTGACTTTC
v_call: TRBV7-2; d_call: TRBD1; clone_size: .; j_call: TRBJ1-1; cdr3_aa: CASSRGTGGALGTEAFF; cdr3_nt: TGTGCCAGCAGCCGCGGGACAGGGGGCGCATTAGGAACTGAAGCTTTCTTT
v_call: TRBV28; d_call: TRBD1; clone_size: .; j_call: TRBJ1-2; cdr3_aa: CASSFPAGGGYGYTF; cdr3_nt: TGTGCCAGCAGTTTTCCCGCAGGGGGAGGCTATGGCTACACCTTC
v_call: TRBV5-1; d_call: .; clone_size: .; j_call: TRBJ2-7; cdr3_aa: CASSLSQGRYEQYF; cdr3_nt: TGCGCCAGCAGCTTGTCACAGGGCCGCTACGAGCAGTACTTC
v_call: TRBV9; d_call: .; clone_size: .; j_call: TRBJ2-7; cdr3_aa: CASSSTSFSYEQYF; cdr3_nt: TGTGCCAGCAGCTCGACTTCTTTTTCCTACGAGCAGTACTTC
v_call: TRBV28; d_call: TRBD1; clone_size: .; j_call: TRBJ2-7; cdr3_aa: CASSSADREADEQYF; cdr3_nt: TGTGCCAGCAGTTCCGCGGACAGGGAGGCCGACGAGCAGTACTTC
v_call: TRBV4-2; d_call: .; clone_size: .; j_call: TRBJ2-7; cdr3_aa: CASSQGLGVLYEQYF; cdr3_nt: TGTGCCAGCAGTCAAGGGCTAGGGGTCCTCTACGAGCAGTACTTC
v_call: TRBV5-1; d_call: .; clone_size: few; j_call: TRBJ2-7; cdr3_aa: CASSFITGNHEQYF; cdr3_nt: TGCGCCAGCAGCTTCATCACAGGGAACCACGAGCAGTACTTC
v_call: TRBV13; d_call: .; clone_size: .; j_call: TRBJ2-3; cdr3_aa: CASSLGVAPQVTQYF; cdr3_nt: TGTGCCAGCAGCTTAGGGGTTGCCCCACAGGTTACGCAGTATTTT
v_call: TRBV2; d_call: TRBD1; clone_size: .; j_call: TRBJ1-5; cdr3_aa: CASGGNRGGNQPQHF; cdr3_nt: TGTGCCAGCGGGGGCAACAGGGGCGGCAATCAGCCCCAGCATTTT
v_call: TRBV11-2; d_call: TRBD2; clone_size: .; j_call: TRBJ2-7; cdr3_aa: CASSPVGASGGGWQYF; cdr3_nt: TGTGCCAGCAGCCCGGTGGGGGCTAGCGGGGGCGGTTGGCAGTACTTC
v_call: TRBV7-9; d_call: .; clone_size: .; j_call: TRBJ1-2; cdr3_aa: CASSLAGAGLGSGYTF; cdr3_nt: TGTGCCAGCAGCTTAGCGGGGGCAGGCCTAGGATCTGGCTACACCTTC
v_call: TRBV5-6; d_call: TRBD1; clone_size: few; j_call: TRBJ1-3; cdr3_aa: CASSLRGRTGGSGNTIYF; cdr3_nt: TGTGCCAGCAGCTTGAGAGGACGGACAGGGGGCTCTGGAAACACCATATATTTT
v_call: TRBV10-1; d_call: .; clone_size: .; j_call: TRBJ2-1; cdr3_aa: CASSESGARLTYNEQFF; cdr3_nt: TGCGCCAGCAGTGAGTCGGGGGCCCGACTGACTTACAATGAGCAGTTCTTC
v_call: TRBV5-1; d_call: TRBD1; clone_size: .; j_call: TRBJ1-4; cdr3_aa: CASSLARAGGEKLFF; cdr3_nt: TGCGCCAGCAGCTTGGCTCGAGCAGGGGGTGAAAAACTGTTTTTT
v_call: TRBV7-8; d_call: .; clone_size: .; j_call: TRBJ1-2; cdr3_aa: CASSSTEVKAANYGYTF; cdr3_nt: TGTGCCAGCAGCTCTACCGAGGTTAAAGCGGCGAACTATGGCTACACCTTC